A single sample is the source of the 2 T cell receptor beta chains below, sequenced in a study of shared clonotypes between healthy human individuals. The method was immunoSEQ multiplex PCR; TCRdb's version includes in-frame clones alone and lacks a portion of them. The sample has just over 2,000,000 clones, roughly 94% seen once; the top ten hold around 0.13%. Sequencing was performed on naive CD4+ T cells sorted from blood. The subset is: CD45RA+ positively selected. These receptors were taken from a man younger than 35 in good health.

V is TRBV19 and J is TRBJ1-2, with TRBD1 matching over 9 bases. Germline values: CDR1 LNHDA, CDR2 SQIVND (reference sequence). Germline trimming cut 9 bases from V and 2 bases from J; bases unmatched to any gene: 10. The CDR3 has 15 residues. This CDR3 is CASRPGQGGNYGYTF. The CDR3 region has the DNA TGTGCCAGCCGACCGGGACAGGGAGGGAACTATGGCTACACCTTC.

About this clone: The sample contains more than one DNA sequence encoding this CDR3. The chain uses TRBV2 and TRBJ2-3; D gene unclear. V lost 5 bases and J lost 2, with 5 bases in between. In germline, CDR1 is SNHLY, CDR2 FYNNEI. The CDR3 length is 12 residues. CDR3 amino acids: CASSYSTDTQYF. The CDR3, as DNA: TGTGCCAGCAGTTATTCCACAGATACGCAGTATTTT.